One and the same sample provided the 2 T cell receptor beta chains below, sequenced in a study of blood T cells in healthy people across ages (dated by TCRdb to about 2015). Library preparation was by 5' RACE. Sequencing was carried out with an Illumina HiSeq 2500. The second PCR ran for about 6 to 11 cycles and used a J-beta primer mix along with a sample-barcoded 5' primer. TCRdb reworked the public reads: Q25 trimming with fastp, MiXCR clone assembly, productive beta chains retained. Rows with one shared CDR3 protein collapse into an entry with the most common genes and DNA. The sample includes around 1,000,000 distinct CDR3 sequences, with roughly 24% observed a single time. The ten largest clones represent approximately 0.7% of the sample. These data were also reused for a study on T cells of mothers and their children.

The sample taken for sequencing was blood. The origin of the receptors is a girl aged 2-15 years in good health.

V is TRBV12-3 or TRBV12-4 and J is TRBJ2-5, with D uncertain. The CDR3 covers 16 residues. Trimming pared 2 bases from V and 4 bases from J, leaving 17 bases between. The CDR3 spells CASSLPRAYRRETQYF. The CDR3, as DNA: TGTGCCAGCAGTTTACCCCGTGCGTATAGACGAGAGACCCAGTACTTC.

This clonotype occurred a few times. The rearrangement links TRBV29-1 to TRBJ2-7, with 7 bases lining up with TRBD1. This CDR3 has 13 residues. CDR1 and CDR2 (germline): SQVTM, ANQGSEA. The V segment lost 0 bases and the J segment 6 bases; nucleotides outside the gene matches: 5. CDR3 coding DNA: TGCAGCGTTGAAGATACGGCAGGGGGCGAGCAGTACTTC. Translating it yields CSVEDTAGGEQYF.